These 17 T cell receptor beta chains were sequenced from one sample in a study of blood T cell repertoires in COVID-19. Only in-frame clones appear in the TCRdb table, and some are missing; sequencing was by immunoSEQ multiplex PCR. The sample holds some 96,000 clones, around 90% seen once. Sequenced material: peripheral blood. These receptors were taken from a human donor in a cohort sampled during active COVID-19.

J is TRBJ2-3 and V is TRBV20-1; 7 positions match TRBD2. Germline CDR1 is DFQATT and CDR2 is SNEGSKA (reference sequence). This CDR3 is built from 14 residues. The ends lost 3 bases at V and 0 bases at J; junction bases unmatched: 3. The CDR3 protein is CSASNGRSTDTQYF. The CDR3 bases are TGCAGTGCTAGTAACGGGAGGAGCACAGATACGCAGTATTTT.

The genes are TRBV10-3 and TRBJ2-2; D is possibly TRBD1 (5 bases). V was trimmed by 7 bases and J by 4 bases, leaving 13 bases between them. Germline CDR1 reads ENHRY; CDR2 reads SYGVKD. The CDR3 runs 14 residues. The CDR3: CAITPGQGTGELFF. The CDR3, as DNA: TGTGCCATCACCCCCGGCCAGGGCACCGGGGAGCTGTTTTTT.

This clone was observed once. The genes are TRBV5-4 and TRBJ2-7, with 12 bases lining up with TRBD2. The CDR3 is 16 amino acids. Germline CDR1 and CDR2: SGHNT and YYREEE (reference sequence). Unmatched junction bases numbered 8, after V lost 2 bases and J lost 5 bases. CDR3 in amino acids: CASSLWLAGGLDEQYF. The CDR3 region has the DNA TGTGCCAGCAGCTTATGGCTAGCGGGAGGGTTGGACGAGCAGTACTTC.

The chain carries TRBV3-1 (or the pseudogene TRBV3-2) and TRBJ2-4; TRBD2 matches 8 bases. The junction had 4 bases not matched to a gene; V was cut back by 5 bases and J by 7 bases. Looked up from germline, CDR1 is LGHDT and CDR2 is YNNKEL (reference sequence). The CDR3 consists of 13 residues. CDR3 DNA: TGTGCCAGCAGCACCCCGGGGGGGAACATTCAGTACTTC. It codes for CASSTPGGNIQYF.

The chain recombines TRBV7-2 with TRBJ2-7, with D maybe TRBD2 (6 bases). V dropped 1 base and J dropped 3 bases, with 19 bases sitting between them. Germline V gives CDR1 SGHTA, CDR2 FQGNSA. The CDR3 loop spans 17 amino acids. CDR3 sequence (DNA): TGTGCCAGCAGCTTAGTTGGACTGGGGCAGGGACTCTACGAGCAGTACTTC. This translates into CASSLVGLGQGLYEQYF.

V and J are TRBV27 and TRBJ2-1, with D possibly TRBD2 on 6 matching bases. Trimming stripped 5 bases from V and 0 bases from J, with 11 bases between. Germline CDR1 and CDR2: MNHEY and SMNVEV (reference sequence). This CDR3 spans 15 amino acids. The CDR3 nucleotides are TGTGCCAGCAGTCGGGGACTTAGCTCCTACAATGAGCAGTTCTTC. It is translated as CASSRGLSSYNEQFF.

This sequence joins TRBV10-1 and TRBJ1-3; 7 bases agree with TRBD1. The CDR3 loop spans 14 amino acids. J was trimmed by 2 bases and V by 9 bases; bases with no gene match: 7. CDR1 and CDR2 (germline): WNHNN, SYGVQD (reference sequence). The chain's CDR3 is CASSTGNAGNTIYF. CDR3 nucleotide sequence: TGCGCCAGTTCGACAGGGAACGCTGGAAACACCATATATTTT.

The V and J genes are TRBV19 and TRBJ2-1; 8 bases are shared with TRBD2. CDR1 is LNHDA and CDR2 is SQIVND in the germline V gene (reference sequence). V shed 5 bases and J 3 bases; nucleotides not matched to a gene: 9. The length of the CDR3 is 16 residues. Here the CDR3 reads CASSVLAGGIYNEQFF. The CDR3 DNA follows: TGTGCCAGTAGTGTATTGGCGGGAGGAATCTACAATGAGCAGTTCTTC.

This CDR3 reads CASSLKRSREKTQYF. The CDR3 region has the DNA TGTGCCAGCAGTTTGAAGAGGTCGAGGGAAAAGACCCAGTACTTC. The rearrangement links TRBV28 to TRBJ2-5; maybe TRBD2 (5 bases). Per the germline V gene, CDR1 is MDHEN and CDR2 is SYDVKM. The germline V and J ends were trimmed by 3 bases and 6 bases, with 17 bases remaining between them. The CDR3 spans 15 residues.

CDR3 protein: CASSRTTAQNTEAFF. As DNA, the CDR3 is TGCGCCAGCAGCCGCACGACAGCCCAGAATACTGAAGCTTTCTTT. The chain couples TRBV4-3 to TRBJ1-1, with TRBD1 as a possible D gene (5 bases). The germline V gene has CDR1 LGHNA and CDR2 YSLEER. The CDR3 totals 15 residues. V gave up 4 bases and J gave up 5 bases, with 17 bases separating them.

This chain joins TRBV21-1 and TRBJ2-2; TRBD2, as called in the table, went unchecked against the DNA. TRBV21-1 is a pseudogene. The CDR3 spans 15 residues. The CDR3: CASSKQREGTGELFF. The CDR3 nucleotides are TGTGCCAGCAGCAAACAGCGGGAGGGCACCGGGGAGCTGTTTTTT.

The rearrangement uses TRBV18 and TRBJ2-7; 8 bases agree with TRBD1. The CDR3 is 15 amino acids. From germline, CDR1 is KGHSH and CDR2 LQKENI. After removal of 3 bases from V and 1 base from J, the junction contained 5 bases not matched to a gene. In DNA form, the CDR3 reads TGTGCCAGCTCACCTCGGGACAGGCCTTCCTACGAGCAGTACTTC. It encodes CASSPRDRPSYEQYF.

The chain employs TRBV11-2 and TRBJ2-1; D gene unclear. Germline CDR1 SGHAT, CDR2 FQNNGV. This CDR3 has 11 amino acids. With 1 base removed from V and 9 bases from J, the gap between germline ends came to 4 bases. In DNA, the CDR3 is TGTGCCAGCAGCTTAGCACTTGAGCAGTTCTTC. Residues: CASSLALEQFF. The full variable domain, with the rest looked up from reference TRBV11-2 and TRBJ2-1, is EAGVAQSPRYKIIEKRQSVAFWCNPISGHATLYWYQQILGQGPKLLIQFQNNGVVDDSQLPKDRFSAERLKGVDSTLKIQPAKLEDSAVYLCASSLALEQFFGPGTRLTVL.

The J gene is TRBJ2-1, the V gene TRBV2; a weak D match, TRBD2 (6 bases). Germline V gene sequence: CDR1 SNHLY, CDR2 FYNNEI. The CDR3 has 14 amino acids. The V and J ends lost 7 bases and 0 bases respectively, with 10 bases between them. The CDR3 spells CASNRGSSYNEQFF. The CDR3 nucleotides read TGTGCCAGCAATCGGGGGAGCTCCTACAATGAGCAGTTCTTC.

The CDR3: CASSLDRGFYNEQFF. As DNA, the CDR3 is TGCGCCAGCAGCTTGGACAGGGGATTTTACAATGAGCAGTTCTTC. The rearrangement uses TRBV5-1 and TRBJ2-1; 7 bases are shared with TRBD1. CDR3 size: 15 residues. Germline V CDR1 and CDR2: SGHRS, YFSETQ. Trimming at V came to 0 bases and at J to 4 bases, leaving 4 bases not matched to a gene.

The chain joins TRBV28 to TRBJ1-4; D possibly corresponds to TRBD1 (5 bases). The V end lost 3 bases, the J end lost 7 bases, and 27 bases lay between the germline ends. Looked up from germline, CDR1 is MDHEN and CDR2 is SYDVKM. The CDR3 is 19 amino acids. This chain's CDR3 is CASSFPSGYRSGSGEKLFF. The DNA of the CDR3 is TGTGCCAGCAGTTTTCCCTCAGGGTATCGGTCCGGCTCGGGTGAAAAACTGTTTTTT.

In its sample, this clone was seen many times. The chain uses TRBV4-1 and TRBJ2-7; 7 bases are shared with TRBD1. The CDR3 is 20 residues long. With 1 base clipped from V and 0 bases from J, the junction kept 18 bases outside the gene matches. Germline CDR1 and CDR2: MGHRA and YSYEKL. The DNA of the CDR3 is TGCGCCAGCAGCCAAGCGAGAAATCCATACAGGGGACCTAGCTCCTACGAGCAGTACTTC. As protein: CASSQARNPYRGPSSYEQYF.